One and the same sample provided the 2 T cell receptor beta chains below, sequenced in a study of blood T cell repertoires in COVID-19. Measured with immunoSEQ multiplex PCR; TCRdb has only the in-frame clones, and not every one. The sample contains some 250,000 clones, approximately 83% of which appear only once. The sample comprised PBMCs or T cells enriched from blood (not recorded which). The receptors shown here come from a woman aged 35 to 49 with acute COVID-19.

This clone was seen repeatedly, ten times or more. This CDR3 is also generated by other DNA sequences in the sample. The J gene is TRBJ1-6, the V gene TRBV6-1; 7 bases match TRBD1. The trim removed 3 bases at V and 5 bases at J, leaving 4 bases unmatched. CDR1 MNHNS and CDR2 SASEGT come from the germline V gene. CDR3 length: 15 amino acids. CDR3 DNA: TGTGCCAGCAGTGACCGGGACAGAAATAATTCACCCCTCCACTTT. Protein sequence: CASSDRDRNNSPLHF.

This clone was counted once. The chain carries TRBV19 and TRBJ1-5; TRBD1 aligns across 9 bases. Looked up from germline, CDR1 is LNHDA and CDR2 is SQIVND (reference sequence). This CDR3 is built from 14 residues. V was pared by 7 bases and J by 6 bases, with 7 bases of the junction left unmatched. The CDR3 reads CASIETGGVQPQHF. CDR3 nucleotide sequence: TGTGCCAGTATCGAGACAGGGGGAGTTCAGCCCCAGCATTTT.